The present T cell receptor (beta chain) was sequenced within a study of Graves' ophthalmopathy and Graves' hyperthyroidism. Germline CDR1 is MGHDK and CDR2 is SYGVNS. V shed 9 bases and J shed 6 bases, with 32 bases lying between them. The CDR3 has 19 residues. RNA transcripts served as template for amplifying TCR beta CDR3 sequences. Following a first-round RT-PCR that used HTBI primers, a second-round multiplex PCR was carried out. Via MiXCR, TCRdb re-called the multiplex PCR reads, giving one row per CDR3 protein. Of almost 750,000 distinct CDR3 sequences in the sample, approximately 40% are singletons; the top ten hold approximately 43%.

The J gene is TRBJ2-2, the V gene TRBV25-1; either TRBD1 or TRBD2 may fit D (7 bases each). The source of this sequence is an adult man with Graves' ophthalmopathy. The source material was peripheral blood. CDR3 bases: TGTGCCAGAAGTACAGTAAGACAGGGTTCGTACAGCGGGGCCGGGGAGCTGTTTTTT. The encoded protein is CARSTVRQGSYSGAGELFF.